The source of this T cell receptor beta chain is a study of identical twins. TCRdb independently ran MiXCR on the 5' RACE reads; one entry per CDR3 protein. The table shows under 1 million distinct CDR3 sequences, with more than 9% occurring only once. There are many counts of this clonotype. Trimming left V 11 bases short and J 2 bases short, with 15 bases between. The CDR3 spans 13 residues. CDR1 is SNHLY and CDR2 is FYNNEI in the germline V gene. There were only healthy Caucasians among the donors. This sample was also put to use in a study of yellow fever vaccine responses in identical twins.

The chain joins TRBV2 to TRBJ1-1; perhaps TRBD1 as D (5 bases). The sequence came from a woman aged 18-29 years in good health. The sample taken for sequencing was PBMCs. CDR3 coding DNA: TGTGCCGTAGGGGTCCCGGGTAACACTGAAGCTTTCTTT. Translating it yields CAVGVPGNTEAFF.